The 2 T cell receptor beta chains below all came from one sample that was sequenced in a study of blood T cell repertoires in COVID-19. Generated by immunoSEQ multiplex PCR, the TCRdb table keeps only in-frame clones and is missing some. The data contain about 150,000 clones, roughly 84% of them singletons. The specimen was peripheral blood. The source of these receptors is a man between 60 and 75 years old with COVID-19, enrolled during active disease.

The chain combines TRBV2 with TRBJ2-2, with D possibly being TRBD2 (5 bases). The CDR3 runs to 15 residues. V was shortened by 8 bases and J by 1 base, with 14 bases between the two germline ends. Germline CDR1 reads SNHLY; CDR2 reads FYNNEI. CDR3 in amino acids: CASGLTPMNTGELFF. For the CDR3, the DNA is TGTGCCAGCGGACTGACGCCGATGAACACCGGGGAGCTGTTTTTT.

V usage is TRBV18 and J usage is TRBJ2-3; no firm D call. The V gene lost 5 bases and the J gene lost 0 bases, with 9 bases spanning the gap. CDR3 length: 14 amino acids. Germline assignment: CDR1 KGHSH and CDR2 LQKENI. CDR3 in DNA: TGTGCCAGCTCATACAGTTCTAGCACAGATACGCAGTATTTT. It yields the protein CASSYSSSTDTQYF.